This T cell receptor (beta chain) was observed in a study of blood T cell repertoires in COVID-19. Study background: COVID-19 samples, acute and convalescent, were from the United States, Italy and Spain. Sources were T cells, B-cell-depleted T cells, or PBMCs; the material itself was cDNA or gDNA.

This clone has just one count. Authors' analysis steps: Using reference gene primer amplification, nucleated cell counts were estimated. TCRdb keeps only in-frame clones here, not all; method: immunoSEQ multiplex PCR. That table is the source of V, J and clone size, and D and trimming were worked out from the DNA. The top ten hold roughly 9.4% of the sample, which has over 200,000 clones, 65% to 85% seen once. The CDR3 loop spans 13 amino acids. Trimming left V 6 bases short and J 5 bases short, with 13 bases between. The sequence came from a man aged 35-49 years with active or convalescent COVID-19. Material for sequencing was peripheral blood. The chain is built from TRBV12-3 or TRBV12-4 and TRBJ1-2; TRBD1 is a possible D gene (5 bases). The CDR3 here is CASSHNGGYGYTF. The CDR3 nucleotides are TGTGCCAGCAGCCATAATGGGGGGTATGGCTACACCTTC.